One and the same sample provided the 10 T cell receptor beta chains below, sequenced in a study of blood T cell repertoires in COVID-19. Clones were read by immunoSEQ multiplex PCR, and TCRdb kept only the in-frame ones, dropping some. The sample has about 140,000 clones, about 86% seen once. Sequenced sample: peripheral blood. These receptors came from an older woman with acute or convalescent COVID-19.

This chain uses TRBV5-1 with TRBJ2-3; D gene ambiguous. The CDR3 contains 14 residues. CDR1 SGHRS and CDR2 YFSETQ come from the germline V gene. Trimming took 4 bases from V and 2 from J, leaving 11 bases between them. CDR3 residues: CASSKHTNTDTQYF. CDR3 nucleotides: TGCGCCAGCAGCAAACACACTAACACAGATACGCAGTATTTT.

The chain joins TRBV29-1 to TRBJ2-1; 11 nucleotides align to TRBD2. CDR1 SQVTM and CDR2 ANQGSEA come from the germline V gene. The ends lost 7 bases at V and 5 bases at J; junction bases unmatched: 7. The CDR3 is 14 amino acids. The chain's CDR3 is CSAPSGGLNNEQFF. CDR3 in DNA: TGCAGCGCCCCTAGCGGGGGGCTTAACAATGAGCAGTTCTTC.

This chain links TRBV6-5 with TRBJ2-1; TRBD2 agrees at 8 bases. The CDR3 is made up of 13 amino acids. Germline V lookup: CDR1 MNHEY, CDR2 SVGAGI. With 6 bases clipped from V and 13 bases from J, the junction kept 11 bases outside the gene matches. As DNA, the CDR3 is TGTGCCAGCAGGACGATTAGCGGGGTCGGTCAGTTCTTC. Translated, it gives CASRTISGVGQFF.

The rearrangement joins TRBV10-3 to TRBJ1-5; TRBD1 agrees at 8 bases. Germline-derived CDR1 and CDR2 are ENHRY and SYGVKD. Trimming cost V 2 bases and J 4 bases; bases outside gene matches: 1. CDR3 size: 14 residues. The CDR3 DNA follows: TGTGCCATCAGTGAGGACAGGGGTAATCAGCCCCAGCATTTT. Amino acid sequence: CAISEDRGNQPQHF.

The CDR3 DNA is TGTGCCAGCAGCGGGGGACAGGGGGCCCTTATCTATAATTCACCCCTCCACTTT. It is translated as CASSGGQGALIYNSPLHF. The chain has TRBV5-5 and TRBJ1-6, with 12 bases aligning to TRBD1. CDR3 length: 18 amino acids. Germline-derived CDR1 and CDR2 are SGHKS and YYEKEE (reference sequence). The V gene end was trimmed by 4 bases and the J gene end by 3 bases; junction bases not matched to a gene: 8. Drawing the rest from reference TRBV5-5 and TRBJ1-6, the complete variable domain is DAGVTQSPTHLIKTRGQQVTLRCSPISGHKSVSWYQQVLGQGPQFIFQYYEKEERGRGNFPDRFSARQFPNYSSELNVNALLLGDSALYLCASSGGQGALIYNSPLHFGNGTRLTVT.

The genes are TRBV24-1 and TRBJ2-1; 9 bases are a match to TRBD2. J gave up 0 bases and V 5 bases, and 7 bases lay outside the gene matches. The V gene's germline CDR1 is KGHDR and CDR2 SFDVKD. This CDR3 is built from 17 residues. The DNA for the CDR3 is TGTGCCACCAGTGGATTAGCGGGGGCCTCCTCCTACAATGAGCAGTTCTTC. The encoded protein is CATSGLAGASSYNEQFF.

This chain links TRBV6-2 or TRBV6-3 with TRBJ1-5; tentative D call: TRBD1 (5 bases). Per germline, CDR1 MNHEY and CDR2 SVGEGT. This CDR3 has 16 amino acids. Deletions cut 4 bases from V and 12 bases from J, with 25 bases between. The CDR3 region is CASSFRQSSASKVQHF. The CDR3 nucleotides read TGTGCCAGCAGTTTTCGACAGTCCTCCGCATCGAAAGTCCAGCATTTT.

This chain connects TRBV3-1 (or the pseudogene TRBV3-2) to TRBJ1-4, with D possibly TRBD1 on 6 matching bases. The germline CDR1 and CDR2 sequences are LGHDT and YNNKEL (reference sequence). The CDR3 totals 14 residues. The germline V and J ends were trimmed by 3 bases and 7 bases, with 12 bases remaining between them. CDR3 amino acids: CASSQGARGEKLFF. CDR3 nucleotide sequence: TGTGCCAGCAGCCAGGGGGCCAGGGGTGAAAAACTGTTTTTT.

This clone came up once. The chain combines TRBV7-6 with TRBJ2-6, with D perhaps TRBD1 (6 bases). V shed 5 bases and J shed 0 bases, with 20 bases lying between them. CDR1 is SGHVS and CDR2 is FNYEAQ in the germline V gene. This CDR3 has 19 residues. CDR3 amino acids: CASSPRRGPLSSGANVLTF. The CDR3 coding sequence is TGTGCCAGCAGCCCCCGCAGGGGCCCGCTTAGCTCTGGGGCCAACGTCCTGACTTTC.

This clone was picked up one time. The genes are TRBV28 and TRBJ2-7, with TRBD2 matching over 8 bases. CDR1 MDHEN and CDR2 SYDVKM come from the germline V gene. V lost 4 bases, J lost 7 bases, and 9 bases stayed unmatched. There are 14 residues in the CDR3. As DNA, the CDR3 is TGTGCCAGCAGTTACGGGGGGGCCCCTAGAGAGCAGTACTTC. Protein sequence: CASSYGGAPREQYF.